The T cell receptor (beta chain) described here comes from a study of shared T cell receptors in the human thymus. Trimming at V came to 0 bases and at J to 3 bases, leaving 9 bases not matched to a gene. The CDR3 is 17 amino acids. Germline V gene sequence: CDR1 MGHRA, CDR2 YSYEKL. TCRdb's copy holds only in-frame clones and misses some; the assay was immunoSEQ multiplex PCR. In the table there are about 540,000 clones, around three quarters of which are singletons. These records were also assigned to another study, of human thymus T cells. That publication notes: Congenital heart defects were the reason for the corrective surgery that the donors, healthy Finnish infants, were having. Surgeons resected thymus tissue during corrective heart surgery. Usage of V and J genes appeared biased in thymic and blood repertoires. Unrelated people showed highly overlapping thymic repertoires, related research reported.

The chain joins TRBV4-1 to TRBJ1-1; 8 nucleotides match TRBD1. The sequencing sample was made of thymocytes. The clonotype originates from a boy in the first two years of life with a congenital heart defect. CDR3 sequence (DNA): TGCGCCAGCAGCCAAGAGGGCTCGGCAGGGGGCTACACTGAAGCTTTCTTT. This sequence encodes CASSQEGSAGGYTEAFF.